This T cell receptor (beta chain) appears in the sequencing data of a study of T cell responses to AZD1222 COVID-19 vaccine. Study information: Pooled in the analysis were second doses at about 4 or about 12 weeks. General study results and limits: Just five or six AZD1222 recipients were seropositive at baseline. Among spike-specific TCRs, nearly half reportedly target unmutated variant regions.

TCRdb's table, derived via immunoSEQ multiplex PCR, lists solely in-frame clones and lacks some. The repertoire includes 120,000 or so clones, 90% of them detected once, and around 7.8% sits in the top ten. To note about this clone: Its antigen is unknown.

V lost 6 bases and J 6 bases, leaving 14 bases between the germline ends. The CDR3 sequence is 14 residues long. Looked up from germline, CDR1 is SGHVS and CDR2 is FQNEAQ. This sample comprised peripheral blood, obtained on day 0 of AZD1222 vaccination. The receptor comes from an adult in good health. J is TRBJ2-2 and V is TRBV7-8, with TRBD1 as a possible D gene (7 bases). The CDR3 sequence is CASRPGGGSGELFF. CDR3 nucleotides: TGTGCCAGCAGGCCCGGAGGGGGCTCCGGGGAGCTGTTTTTT.